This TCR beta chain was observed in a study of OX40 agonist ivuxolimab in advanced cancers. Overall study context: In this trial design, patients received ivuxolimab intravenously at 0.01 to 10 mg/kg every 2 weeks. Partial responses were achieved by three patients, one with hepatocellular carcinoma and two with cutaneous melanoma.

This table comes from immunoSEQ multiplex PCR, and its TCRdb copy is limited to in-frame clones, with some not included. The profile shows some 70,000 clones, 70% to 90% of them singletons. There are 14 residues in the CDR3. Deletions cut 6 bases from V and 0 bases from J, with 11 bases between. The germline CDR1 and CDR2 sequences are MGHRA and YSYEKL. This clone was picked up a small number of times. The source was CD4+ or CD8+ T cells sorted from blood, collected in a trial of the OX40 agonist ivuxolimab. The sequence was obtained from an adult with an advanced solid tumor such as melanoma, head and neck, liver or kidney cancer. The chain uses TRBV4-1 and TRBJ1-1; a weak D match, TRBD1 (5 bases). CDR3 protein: CASRLTELNTEAFF. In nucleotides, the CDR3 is TGCGCCAGCAGATTGACAGAGTTGAACACTGAAGCTTTCTTT.